Following are 19 T cell receptor beta chains from one sample sequenced in a study of shared clonotypes between healthy human individuals. Produced via immunoSEQ multiplex PCR; TCRdb's table is partial and in-frame only. The sample has approximately 470,000 clones; around 73% are singletons. Sequenced input: PBMCs. These TCRs come from a middle-aged woman in good health. Some clones in this sample may be carry-over from other donors' samples.

This clone came up once. The V gene is TRBV28, the J gene TRBJ1-5, with 9 bases that match TRBD1. CDR1 is MDHEN and CDR2 is SYDVKM in the germline V gene. The trim removed 6 bases at V and 5 bases at J, leaving 5 bases unmatched. The CDR3 contains 14 residues. CDR3 nucleotide sequence: TGTGCCAGCAGCCCGACAGGGGGTTATCAGCCCCAGCATTTT. Protein: CASSPTGGYQPQHF.

The V gene is TRBV2, the J gene TRBJ1-5, with TRBD1 identical over 8 bases. The CDR3 is made up of 15 amino acids. Germline CDR1 reads SNHLY; CDR2 reads FYNNEI. The trim removed 7 bases at V and 4 bases at J, leaving 9 bases unmatched. CDR3 nucleotides: TGTGCCAGCACCCCACAGGGGGAGGATAATCAGCCCCAGCATTTT. It is translated as CASTPQGEDNQPQHF.

Comment on this clone: Other DNA sequences of this sample code for an identical CDR3. The J gene is TRBJ2-3, the V gene TRBV18; D not certain. The CDR3 extends over 13 amino acids. Germline loops: CDR1 KGHSH, CDR2 LQKENI. V was shortened by 0 bases and J by 0 bases, with 1 base between the two germline ends. CDR3 sequence: CASSPPSTDTQYF. As DNA, the CDR3 is TGTGCCAGCTCACCACCCAGCACAGATACGCAGTATTTT.

This chain uses TRBV6-6 with TRBJ1-5; 7 bases match TRBD1. CDR1 and CDR2 (germline): MNHNY, SVGAGI (reference sequence). The CDR3 length is 14 residues. V shed 6 bases and J 5 bases; nucleotides not matched to a gene: 7. The CDR3 DNA sequence: TGTGCCAGCAGACAGGGGTTGGGGGATCAGCCCCAGCATTTT. Translating it yields CASRQGLGDQPQHF.

Only a few counts were recorded for this clone. The chain recombines TRBV6-4 with TRBJ2-1; D not certain. CDR1 and CDR2 (germline): MRHNA, SNTAGT. The CDR3 is 11 amino acids. The ends were cut back, 4 bases at V and 8 bases at J, with 6 bases in the middle. The CDR3 DNA reads TGTGCCAGCAGTGGGTTCTATGAGCAGTTCTTC. Translated, it gives CASSGFYEQFF.

This chain links TRBV5-1 with TRBJ2-5, with TRBD2 identical over 11 bases. In germline, CDR1 is SGHRS, CDR2 YFSETQ. V gave up 6 bases and J gave up 3 bases; unmatched junction bases: 4. The CDR3 contains 14 residues. The CDR3 loop is CASKPGLAEETQYF. In DNA form, the CDR3 reads TGCGCCAGCAAGCCGGGACTAGCGGAAGAGACCCAGTACTTC.

V and J are TRBV7-2 and TRBJ2-1; TRBD2 matches at 16 bases. CDR3 length: 17 residues. Trimming at V came to 1 base and at J to 9 bases, leaving 6 bases not matched to a gene. The germline CDR1 and CDR2 sequences are SGHTA and FQGNSA. CDR3 residues: CASSLGGLAGGYSEQFF. CDR3 bases: TGTGCCAGCAGCTTAGGGGGACTAGCGGGAGGGTATAGTGAGCAGTTCTTC.

On this clone itself: Possible read error: a much larger clone is one base away. This chain connects TRBV30 to TRBJ2-1; 9 bases are shared with TRBD2. J gave up 2 bases and V 5 bases, and 4 bases lay outside the gene matches. This CDR3 is built from 14 residues. The germline V gene has CDR1 GTSNPN and CDR2 SVGIG (reference sequence). This CDR3 is CAWVGTSTYNEQFF. CDR3 nucleotide sequence: TGTGCCTGGGTCGGGACTAGCACCTACAATGAGCAGTTCTTC. The full variable domain, in which reference TRBV30 and TRBJ2-1 provide the parts outside the CDR3, is SQTIHQWPATLVQPVGSPLSLECTVEGTSNPNLYWYRQAAGRGLQLLFYSVGIGQISSEVPQNLSASRPQDRQFILSSKKLLLSDSGFYLCAWVGTSTYNEQFFGPGTRLTVL.

The gene calls are TRBV19 and TRBJ1-1, with D unclear. V lost 3 bases and J lost 4, with 15 bases in between. The CDR3 is 15 residues long. Germline lookup yields CDR1 LNHDA and CDR2 SQIVND (reference sequence). This chain's CDR3 is CASSMIGGFLTEAFF. Written as DNA, the CDR3 is TGTGCCAGTAGTATGATCGGCGGTTTCCTCACTGAAGCTTTCTTT.

This clone was observed a few times. V usage is TRBV21-1 and J usage is TRBJ1-6. TRBV21-1 is a listed pseudogene. This CDR3 spans 16 amino acids. The CDR3 protein is CASSLDLGRLGSPLHF. Written as DNA, the CDR3 is TGTGCCAGCAGCCTTGACCTAGGGAGGTTGGGTTCACCCCTCCACTTT.

The V gene is TRBV14, the J gene TRBJ2-7; 9 positions agree with TRBD2. The CDR3 loop spans 15 amino acids. V gave up 1 base and J gave up 2 bases; unmatched junction bases: 3. The germline gives CDR1 SGHDN, CDR2 FVKESK. DNA for the CDR3: TGTGCCAGCAGCCAAGGGACTAGCGACACCTACGAGCAGTACTTC. Its translation: CASSQGTSDTYEQYF.

The genes are TRBV11-2 and TRBJ1-4, with no clear D. V gave up 1 base and J gave up 7 bases, with 1 base separating them. The CDR3 covers 11 residues. Germline-derived CDR1 and CDR2 are SGHAT and FQNNGV. In DNA, the CDR3 is TGTGCCAGCAGCTTAGGTGAAAAACTGTTTTTT. Its translation is CASSLGEKLFF.

The genes are TRBV11-3 and TRBJ2-7; 8 bases map to TRBD2. With V trimmed by 1 base and J by 5 bases, 4 bases remained unmatched. The CDR3 is made up of 14 amino acids. CDR1 is SGHNT, CDR2 YENEEA, per germline. CDR3: CASSLAGGPHEQYF. The CDR3 bases are TGTGCCAGCAGCTTAGCGGGAGGGCCTCACGAGCAGTACTTC.

About this clone itself: This specimen includes other DNA sequences encoding the same CDR3. The chain couples TRBV28 to TRBJ2-7; the D is unclear. This CDR3 region has 11 residues. V dropped 3 bases and J dropped 3 bases, with 3 bases sitting between them. Germline V gene data show CDR1 as MDHEN and CDR2 as SYDVKM. This CDR3 reads CASSFNYEQYF. The CDR3 nucleotides read TGTGCCAGCAGTTTCAACTACGAGCAGTACTTC.

This chain links TRBV28 with TRBJ1-1; 7 bases fit TRBD1. V lost 8 bases, J lost 5 bases, and 8 bases stayed unmatched. Germline CDR1 MDHEN, CDR2 SYDVKM. This CDR3 spans 13 amino acids. The CDR3 sequence: CASSNTGETEAFF. The CDR3 DNA is TGTGCCAGCTCAAACACAGGGGAGACTGAAGCTTTCTTT.

A single count supports this clone. The V call is TRBV18, the J call TRBJ2-1; 7 nucleotides agree with TRBD2. The germline CDR1 and CDR2 sequences are KGHSH and LQKENI. The J segment lost 9 bases and the V segment lost 1 base, leaving 12 bases of the junction unmatched. The CDR3 extends over 16 amino acids. In nucleotides, the CDR3 is TGTGCCAGCTCACCACGGGCTAGCGGAGAGTCACGTGAGCAGTTCTTC. Encoded protein: CASSPRASGESREQFF.

The rearrangement uses TRBV9 and TRBJ2-1; D possibly corresponds to TRBD1 (5 bases). The V gene's germline CDR1 is SGDLS and CDR2 YYNGEE. V was clipped by 0 bases and J by 9 bases, with 7 bases between them. The CDR3 totals 12 residues. The CDR3 DNA reads as TGTGCCAGCAGCGTAGACAGGACTGAGCAGTTCTTC. Protein: CASSVDRTEQFF.

The genes are TRBV10-1 and TRBJ2-7, with TRBD2 matching 10 bases. V was pared by 6 bases and J by 3 bases, with 2 bases of the junction left unmatched. The CDR3 extends over 13 amino acids. Germline lookup yields CDR1 WNHNN and CDR2 SYGVQD (reference sequence). The CDR3 nucleotides are TGCGCCAGCAGCTCTAGCGGGAGCTACGAGCAGTACTTC. Translating gives CASSSSGSYEQYF.

V is TRBV28 and J is TRBJ1-2, with D perhaps TRBD1 (5 bases). Trimming removed 6 bases from V and 7 bases from J, with 12 bases in between. CDR1 is MDHEN and CDR2 is SYDVKM in the germline V gene. This CDR3 is 12 amino acids long. As DNA, the CDR3 is TGTGCCAGCAGGGACCATGGGGGTGGCTACACCTTC. Translated: CASRDHGGGYTF.